Sequencing of this T cell receptor beta chain was carried out in a study of shared clonotypes between healthy human individuals (dated by TCRdb to about 2020). About the study as a whole: Three men and two women, aged 18 to 49 years, made up the cohort. To estimate repertoire size and how much clonotypes are shared between individuals, the study performed deep sequencing of blood TCR repertoires from a few healthy adults. Per donor, leukapheresis produced somewhere between about 0.8 and 9 billion PBMCs. Different laboratories and diverse techniques were used to prepare libraries and sequence TCR repertoires, to increase sequencing depth and limit assay-specific biases. Per donor, three plates each were used for CD4 naive and CD4 memory, two for CD8 naive, and one for CD8 memory. What the study reported, not specific to this receptor: Around 5% of naive CD4, approximately 3.7% of naive CD8, around 2.3% of memory CD4, and 0.35% to 0.4% of memory CD8 clonotypes were shared across several donors. Clonotypes shared by all four sorted-subset donors showed higher generation probabilities than non-shared clonotypes. Sampling was limited to blood, and TCR repertoires in tissue likely differ from TCR repertoires in blood. Even with the large sequencing depth, rarefaction of the sorted-subset datasets indicated that sequencing was incomplete. Larger estimated clonotype richness was generally found for naive subsets than for memory subsets. The genetic and exposure-history diversity represented was limited by the small number of donors. Pairwise subsampling led to the expectation that sequencing depth would affect the degree of clonotype sharing among donors.

The CDR3 holds 16 amino acids from the cysteine to the phenylalanine. The DNA shown is the 48-base CDR3, in frame from base 1. A distance of 18 bases separates the germline ends of V and J, which lose 2 bases and 5 bases respectively. Looking up the germline V gene yields CDR1 LGHNA and CDR2 YSLEER. As regards this clone: Its antigen is still unknown. It has no much larger one-base neighbor in the sample; base qualities were not kept.

Donors were healthy HIV-negative adults with no recently reported acute infections or vaccinations. Every donor was a Caucasian adult living in Nashville, Tennessee, USA. Magnetic negative selection was used to enrich CD4+ T cells, after which naive cells were positively selected on CD45RA and the negative fraction became the memory subset. Blood was obtained by leukapheresis, after which PBMCs were separated by Ficoll-Histopaque density gradient centrifugation and cryopreserved in liquid nitrogen vapor phase. Analytical flow cytometry was used to check the purity and quantity of every magnetically sorted T cell population. Genomic DNA was isolated from every sorted fraction and measured by UV absorbance on a Nanodrop 2000c. TCR CDR3 regions were amplified from genomic DNA by multiplex PCR using the deep immunoSEQ assay. For each cell subset, the extracted genomic DNA was distributed evenly across all wells of several immunoSEQ 96-well plates, and each plate served as one replicate. For sorted subsets, roughly 200 ng genomic DNA, equal to about 30,000 T cell genomes, was loaded into each replicate PCR. The purified libraries were quantified using a Qubit 3.0 fluorometer, sized with a Bioanalyzer 2100, and then quantified again using the KAPA Library Quantification kit. A separate single-read 150-cycle Illumina NextSeq 550 flow cell was used to sequence each immunoSEQ 96-well plate. The paper's data handling went like this. The immunoSEQ output contained only junctional sequences without quality scores, so filtering could not match that applied to full-length reads. Sequences were annotated with PyIR, a Python wrapper for IgBLAST v1.9, and V/J genes and CDR3 were assigned using IMGT germline references. Reads with weak V/J assignments (E-value above 1e-6), missing CDR3, stop codons, out-of-frame junctions, or ambiguous translated residues were removed. V3J clonotypes were defined as sequences sharing the same inferred V gene, J gene, and CDR3 amino acid sequence. The percentage overlap between two repertoires was calculated by dividing the number of shared unique clonotypes by the size of the smaller repertoire. RTK rarefaction, the Chao1 estimator, and Recon v2.1 estimates of unobserved clonotypes were used to assess repertoire richness. For all TCRbeta clonotypes obtained by the gDNA method from a few donors, generation probabilities were computed with OLGA. This immuneACCESS table, as held by TCRdb, lists in-frame sequences with V and J called but not all clones. Of the missing ones, under half trace to an unresolved V gene in checked studies; the others have no known cause. V, J and clone size are those of that table, while D and trimming were read from the DNA. This sample holds 1,400,000 or so clones; about 98.5% were observed only once. The ten biggest clones cover around 0.38% of the sample.

The source of this sequence is a man aged 25-40 years in good health. The sequenced sample was naive CD4+ T cells sorted from blood. Taken with the paper, the label for cell subset or site translates to: CD45RA+ positively selected. The rearrangement combines TRBV4-3 with TRBJ1-1; TRBD1 is possibly the D segment (5 matching bases). The DNA sequence follows: TGCGCCAGCAGCCAACACACCACCAGGGTGGGGACTGAAGCTTTCTTT. It encodes CASSQHTTRVGTEAFF.